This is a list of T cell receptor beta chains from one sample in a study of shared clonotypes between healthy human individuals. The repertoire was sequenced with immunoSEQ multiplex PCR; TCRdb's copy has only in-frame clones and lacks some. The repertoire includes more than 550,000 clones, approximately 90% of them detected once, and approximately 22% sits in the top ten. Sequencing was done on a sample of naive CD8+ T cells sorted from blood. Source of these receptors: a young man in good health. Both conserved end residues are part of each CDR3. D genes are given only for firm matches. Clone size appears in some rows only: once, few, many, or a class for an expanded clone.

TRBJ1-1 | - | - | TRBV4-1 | TGCGCCAGCAGCCAAGGAGTGGGTATGAACACTGAAGCTTTCTTT | CASSQGVGMNTEAFF
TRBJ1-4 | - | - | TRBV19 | TGTGCCAGTAGTATGTTTGACACAGCAACTAATGAAAAACTGTTTTTT | CASSMFDTATNEKLFF
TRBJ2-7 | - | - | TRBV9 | TGTGCCAGCAGTGCGGGACAAACATCCTACGAGCAGTACTTC | CASSAGQTSYEQYF
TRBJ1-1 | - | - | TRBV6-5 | TGTGCCAGCAGTTCCTCCCCCGGGGTCTCTGAAGCTTTCTTT | CASSSSPGVSEAFF
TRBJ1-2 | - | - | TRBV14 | TGTGCCAGCAGCCATGGAGAAATTAACTATGGCTACACCTTC | CASSHGEINYGYTF
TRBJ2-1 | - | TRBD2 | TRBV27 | TGTGCCACTAACGGAGAAGGGAGGGATTACAATGAGCAGTTCTTC | CATNGEGRDYNEQFF
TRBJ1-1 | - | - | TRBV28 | TGTGCCAGCAGCTTATTAAAAACAGAGAACACTGAAGCTTTCTTT | CASSLLKTENTEAFF
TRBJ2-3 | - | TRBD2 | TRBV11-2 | TGTGCCAGCAGCTTACATGGGACTACCTCTAGCACAGATACGCAGTATTTT | CASSLHGTTSSTDTQYF
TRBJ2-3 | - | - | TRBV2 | TGTGCCAGCCTATCGGGACCCACCAATACAGATACGCAGTATTTT | CASLSGPTNTDTQYF
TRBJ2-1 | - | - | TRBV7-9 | TGTGCCAGCAGCTCGCAGACAGAAAACAATGAGCAGTTCTTC | CASSSQTENNEQFF
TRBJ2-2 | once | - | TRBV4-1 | TGCGCCAGCACCAGAGATGGCGGGGAGCTGTTTTTT | CASTRDGGELFF
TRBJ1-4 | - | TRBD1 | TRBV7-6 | TGTGCCAGCAGCCCCGGATGGGACAGTGTAGGTCCAACTAATGAAAAACTGTTTTTT | CASSPGWDSVGPTNEKLFF
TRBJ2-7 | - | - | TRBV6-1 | TGTGCCAGCAAATTCCGCCAGGGAAGGAACGAGCAGTACTTC | CASKFRQGRNEQYF
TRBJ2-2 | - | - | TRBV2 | TGTGCCAGCAGTGAAGCGTCCTTTCGGCTCACCGGGGAGCTGTTTTTT | CASSEASFRLTGELFF
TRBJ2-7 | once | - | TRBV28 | TGTGCCAGCCGTCACCTAGACGAGCAGTACTTC | CASRHLDEQYF
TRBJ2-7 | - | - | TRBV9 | TGTGCCAGCAGCCCCTTGGGGGTCTCCTACGAGCAGTACTTC | CASSPLGVSYEQYF
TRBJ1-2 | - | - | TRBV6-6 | TGTGCCAGCGGCTTTGGCCCCACCTATGGCTACACCTTC | CASGFGPTYGYTF
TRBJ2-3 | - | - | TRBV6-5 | TGTGCCAGCAGTTACGCCACCTCAGGCGCAGATACGCAGTATTTT | CASSYATSGADTQYF
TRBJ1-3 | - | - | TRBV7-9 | TGTGCCAGCAGCCCCGTAAACTCTGGAAACACCATATATTTT | CASSPVNSGNTIYF
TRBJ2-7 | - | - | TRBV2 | TGTGCCAGCAGAGACCACCGGGACCATCCCTACGAGCAGTACTTC | CASRDHRDHPYEQYF
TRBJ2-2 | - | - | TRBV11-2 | TGTGCCAGCAGCCCTGGTATTCGGGAGCTGTTTTTT | CASSPGIRELFF
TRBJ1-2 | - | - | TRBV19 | TGTGCCAGTAGGGACGGGCGGAGAAGCTATGGCTACACCTTC | CASRDGRRSYGYTF
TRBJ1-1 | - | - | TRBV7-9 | TGTGCCAGCAGCCCCCTACGGAAGAGTCCTGGAGGGGGAACTGAAGCTTTCTTT | CASSPLRKSPGGGTEAFF
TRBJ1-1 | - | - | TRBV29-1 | TGCAGCGTTGAAGATGGCGGGGGAGAAGCTTTCTTT | CSVEDGGGEAFF
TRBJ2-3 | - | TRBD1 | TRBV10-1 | TGCGCCAGCAGTGAGGAGTGGGACAGAGACACAGATACGCAGTATTTT | CASSEEWDRDTDTQYF
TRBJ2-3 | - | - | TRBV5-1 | TGCGCCAGCAGCCCGACAGGAGTCCCCTACACAGATACGCAGTATTTT | CASSPTGVPYTDTQYF
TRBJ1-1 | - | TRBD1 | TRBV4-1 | TGCGCCAGCAGCCAAGCAAACAGGGGTTTAGGGAACACTGAAGCTTTCTTT | CASSQANRGLGNTEAFF
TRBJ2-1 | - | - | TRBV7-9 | TGTGCCAGCAGCTTAGGATCCAATGAGCAGTTCTTC | CASSLGSNEQFF
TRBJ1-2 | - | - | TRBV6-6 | TGTGCCAGCAGCCAGAACTCCTTCCGCTACACCTTC | CASSQNSFRYTF
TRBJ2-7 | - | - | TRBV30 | TGTGCCTGGAATATCGGGGCGGCCTACGAGCAGTACTTC | CAWNIGAAYEQYF
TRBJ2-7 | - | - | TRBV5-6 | TGTGCCAGCAGCTTGGCCGTGGGGTTGGGCTACGAGCAGTACTTC | CASSLAVGLGYEQYF
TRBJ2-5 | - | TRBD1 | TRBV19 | TGTGCCAGGGGACAGGGGCAAGAGACCCAGTACTTC | CARGQGQETQYF
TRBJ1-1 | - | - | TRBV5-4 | TGTGCCAGCAGCTATTCCAACTTCATTGTTGGGAACACTGAAGCTTTCTTT | CASSYSNFIVGNTEAFF
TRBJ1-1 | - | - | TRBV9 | TGTGCCAGCAGCGTACTAGGGGCGCCCCCAATGAACACTGAAGCTTTCTTT | CASSVLGAPPMNTEAFF
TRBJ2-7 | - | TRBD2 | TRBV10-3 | TGTGCCATCGGTGAAGGCGGGAGTTTATCCGAGCAGTACTTC | CAIGEGGSLSEQYF
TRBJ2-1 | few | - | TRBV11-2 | TGTGCCAGCAGCCGGGGCGCGGGAATCGGCAATGAGCAGTTCTTC | CASSRGAGIGNEQFF
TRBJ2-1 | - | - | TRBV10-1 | TGCGCCAGCAGTGTAACTAGCTACAATGAGCAGTTCTTC | CASSVTSYNEQFF
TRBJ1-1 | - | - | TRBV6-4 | TGTGCCAGCAGTGACTCCCCCGGGACTTGGGCTTTCTTT | CASSDSPGTWAFF
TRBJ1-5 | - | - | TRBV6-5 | TGTGCCAGCAAGGATGGCAATCAGCCCCAGCATTTT | CASKDGNQPQHF
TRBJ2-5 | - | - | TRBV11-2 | TGTGCCAGCAGCTTAGTACTGACATGGGGCGCGTTGGAGACCCAGTACTTC | CASSLVLTWGALETQYF
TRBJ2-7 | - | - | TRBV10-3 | TGTGCCATCAGTGGTAGTCCCTCCTACGAGCAGTACTTC | CAISGSPSYEQYF
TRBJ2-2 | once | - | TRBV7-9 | TGTGCCACCAGAGGAATCGGGGAGCTGTTTTTT | CATRGIGELFF
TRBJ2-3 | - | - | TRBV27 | TGTGCCAGCAGTTCATTGGGGGGCCGCACAGATACGCAGTATTTT | CASSSLGGRTDTQYF
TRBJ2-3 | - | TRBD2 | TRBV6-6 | TGTGCCAGCAGTCGACTAGCGGGAGAGTTGCTGGCGCAGTATTTT | CASSRLAGELLAQYF
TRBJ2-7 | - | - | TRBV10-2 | TGCGCCAGCAGTGGGGTCAACACCTACGAGCAGTACTTC | CASSGVNTYEQYF
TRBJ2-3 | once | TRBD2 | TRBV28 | TGTGCCAGCAGTCCCGCGGCGGCGGGAGGTGCTGATACGCAGTATTTT | CASSPAAAGGADTQYF
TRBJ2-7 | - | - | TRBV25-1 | TGTGCCAGCAGTGAAGGACAAGGAAACGAGCAGTACTTC | CASSEGQGNEQYF
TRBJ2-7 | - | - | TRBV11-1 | TGTGCCAGCAGCTTAGCCCTCCGGCCTCGCAGCGAGCAGTACTTC | CASSLALRPRSEQYF
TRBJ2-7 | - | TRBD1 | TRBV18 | TGTGCCAGCTCACAAACGGACAGGTGGAGCTCCTACGAGCAGTACTTC | CASSQTDRWSSYEQYF
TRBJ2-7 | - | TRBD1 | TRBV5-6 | TGTGCCAGCAGCTCGACAGGGAAGGGCCGGGGTGAGCAGTACTTC | CASSSTGKGRGEQYF
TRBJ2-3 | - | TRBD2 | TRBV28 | TGTGCCAGCAGTTTATTACGGACTAGCGGGACAGATACGCAGTATTTT | CASSLLRTSGTDTQYF